This entry is about one TCR beta chain. Antigen specificity is unknown. The data derive from a study of blood T cells in healthy people across ages. Study-wide results and caveats: A roughly linear fall in TCR beta diversity per million T cells was seen with increasing age. Estimated diversity across one million T cells was deemed an underestimate. Higher diversity, along with more naive CD4+ cells, distinguished long-lived donors from aged donors.

Sample-barcoded 5' priming and a J-beta primer mix drove a second PCR of about 6 to 12 cycles. TCRdb fed the 5' RACE reads into MiXCR, producing one record per CDR3 protein. The table has around 1,700,000 distinct CDR3 sequences, 28% seen once; the top ten hold 7.7%. Germline CDR1 LGHNA, CDR2 YSLEER. The CDR3 length is 15 residues. The chain carries TRBV4-3 and TRBJ2-5; D possibly corresponds to TRBD2 (6 bases). The better agreement between TRBJ2-7 and the DNA end casts doubt on the J call. The sample taken for sequencing was blood. This sequence originates from a woman younger than 45 in good health. CDR3 nucleotides: TGCGCCAGCAGCCAAGATGGGACTCCCCGATACGAGCAGTACTTC. It yields the protein CASSQDGTPRYEQYF.